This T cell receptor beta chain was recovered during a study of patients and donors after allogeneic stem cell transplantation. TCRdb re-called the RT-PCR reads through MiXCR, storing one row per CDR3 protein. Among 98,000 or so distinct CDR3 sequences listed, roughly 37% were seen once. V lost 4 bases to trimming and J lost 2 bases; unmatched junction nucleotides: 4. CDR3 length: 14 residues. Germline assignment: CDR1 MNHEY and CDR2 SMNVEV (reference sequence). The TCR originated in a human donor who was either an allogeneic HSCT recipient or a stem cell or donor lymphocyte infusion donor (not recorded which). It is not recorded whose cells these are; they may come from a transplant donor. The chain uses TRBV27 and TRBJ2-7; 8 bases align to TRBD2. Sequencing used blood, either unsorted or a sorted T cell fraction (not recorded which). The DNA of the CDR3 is TGTGCCAGCAGTTCAGGGACTAGGGCCTACGAGCAGTACTTC. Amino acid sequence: CASSSGTRAYEQYF.